The 27 T cell receptor beta chains below come from one sample, sequenced in a study of liver allograft versus peripheral blood T cells. For the study at large: Transplanted-liver and recipient peripheral blood T cell receptor repertoires were compared.

TCRdb re-called the reads through MiXCR, storing one row per CDR3 protein. The sample contains about 2,600 distinct CDR3 sequences, 19% of which appear only once. The receptors come from a human patient who had a liver transplant. Certain T cells may be donor cells from the graft.

The V and J genes are TRBV12-3 or TRBV12-4 and TRBJ2-7, with D possibly being TRBD2 (6 bases). The CDR3 contains 14 residues. The germline V and J ends were trimmed by 4 bases and 0 bases, with 10 bases remaining between them. The CDR3 loop reads CASSWGDYSYEQYF. The CDR3 DNA reads as TGTGCCAGCAGTTGGGGGGATTACTCCTACGAGCAGTACTTC.

The chain employs TRBV19 and TRBJ2-7; maybe TRBD2 (6 bases). Germline assignment: CDR1 LNHDA and CDR2 SQIVND (reference sequence). Trimming left V 4 bases short and J 1 base short, with 14 bases between. CDR3 size: 15 residues. CDR3: CASSTLAGSSYEQYF. The CDR3 bases are TGTGCCAGTAGTACCCTCGCCGGGAGTTCCTACGAGCAGTACTTC.

The genes are TRBV20-1 and TRBJ2-7; 12 bases match TRBD2. Germline CDR1 is DFQATT and CDR2 is SNEGSKA (reference sequence). Losses at the gene ends were 0 bases for V and 2 bases for J; bases not matched to a gene: 5. This CDR3 has 16 amino acids. CDR3 residues: CSARDRSSGGAYEQYF. CDR3 DNA: TGCAGTGCTAGAGATAGGTCTAGCGGGGGGGCCTACGAGCAGTACTTC.

The chain recombines TRBV28 with TRBJ1-2; D is undetermined. Per the germline V gene, CDR1 is MDHEN and CDR2 is SYDVKM. CDR3 size: 12 residues. V dropped 7 bases and J dropped 0 bases, with 6 bases sitting between them. CDR3 sequence: CASTGPNYGYTF. CDR3 coding DNA: TGTGCCAGCACGGGCCCTAACTATGGCTACACCTTC.

This clonotype was found many times. V gene TRBV24-1 combines with J gene TRBJ2-7, with 7 bases that match TRBD2. In germline, CDR1 is KGHDR, CDR2 SFDVKD. The CDR3 is 10 residues long. V trimming: 12 bases; J trimming: 5 bases; junction bases outside the gene matches: 3. CDR3 nucleotides: TGTGCCCGGGGGGAACACGAGCAGTACTTC. Its translation: CARGEHEQYF.

This clonotype is medium-sized. This chain connects TRBV19 to TRBJ2-1; D uncertain. Between the trimmed V and J ends, which lost 3 bases and 1 base, there was a span of 10 bases. The CDR3 spans 15 residues. Germline CDR1 is LNHDA and CDR2 is SQIVND (reference sequence). The CDR3 nucleotides read TGTGCCAGTAGTATTGGCGACAATTCCTACAATGAGCAGTTCTTC. It encodes CASSIGDNSYNEQFF.

This clonotype qualifies as medium-sized. The rearrangement links TRBV7-9 to TRBJ1-4; D may be TRBD1 (6 bases). CDR1 is SEHNR, CDR2 FQNEAQ, per germline (reference sequence). This CDR3 is built from 15 residues. Between the trimmed V and J ends, which lost 5 bases and 8 bases, there was a span of 18 bases. The CDR3 region has the DNA TGTGCCAGCAGCACCTCGGGCCTCCAGGGGGAAAAACTGTTTTTT. It yields the protein CASSTSGLQGEKLFF.

The V and J genes are TRBV7-9 and TRBJ1-1, with no clear D. Trimming left V 1 base short and J 2 bases short, with 5 bases between. The CDR3 has 13 amino acids. Per the germline V gene, CDR1 is SEHNR and CDR2 is FQNEAQ (reference sequence). The CDR3 spells CASSLGINTEAFF. The CDR3, as DNA: TGTGCCAGCAGCTTAGGCATTAACACTGAAGCTTTCTTT.

This clonotype qualifies as medium-sized. V and J are TRBV6-5 and TRBJ1-1, with no clear D. The CDR3 is made up of 13 amino acids. V lost 7 bases and J 3 bases, leaving 12 bases between the germline ends. The germline V gene encodes CDR1 MNHEY and CDR2 SVGAGI. CDR3 nucleotide sequence: TGTGCCAGCACCCTAGGGAGGTACACTGAAGCTTTCTTT. As protein: CASTLGRYTEAFF.

The V gene is TRBV12-3 or TRBV12-4, the J gene TRBJ2-7; D is perhaps TRBD1 or TRBD2 (5 bases each). The CDR3 covers 12 residues. The ends were cut back, 5 bases at V and 3 bases at J, with 8 bases in the middle. CDR3 sequence reads: CASSRDGYEQYF. The CDR3 DNA reads as TGTGCCAGCAGTCGGGACGGCTACGAGCAGTACTTC.

This clonotype qualifies as medium-sized (0.01 to 0.1%). V is TRBV6-5 and J is TRBJ1-2; D is uncertain. This CDR3 comprises 13 residues. V lost 4 bases, J lost 4 bases, and 10 bases lay in between. Per germline, CDR1 MNHEY and CDR2 SVGAGI. In DNA form, the CDR3 reads TGTGCCAGCAGTTTCTCAGGAGCCTATGGCTACACCTTC. Protein product: CASSFSGAYGYTF.

This clonotype showed up many times. The gene calls are TRBV7-9 and TRBJ2-3; no clear D. V lost 4 bases to trimming and J lost 0 bases, with 17 bases between them. Per germline, CDR1 SEHNR and CDR2 FQNEAQ (reference sequence). The CDR3 totals 17 residues. The CDR3 loop is CASSWMASAFSTDTQYF. The CDR3, as DNA: TGTGCCAGCAGCTGGATGGCCTCGGCCTTCAGCACAGATACGCAGTATTTT. The full variable domain, with the rest looked up from reference TRBV7-9 and TRBJ2-3, is DTGVSQNPRHKITKRGQNVTFRCDPISEHNRLYWYRQTLGQGPEFLTYFQNEAQLEKSRLLSDRFSAERPKGSFSTLEIQRTEQGDSAMYLCASSWMASAFSTDTQYFGPGTRLTVL.

This clonotype was observed many times. The gene calls are TRBV6-5 and TRBJ2-6; D might be TRBD1 (5 bases). Trimming shortened V by 0 bases and J by 4 bases, and 13 bases separated the two germline ends. Germline V lookup: CDR1 MNHEY, CDR2 SVGAGI. This CDR3 is 17 amino acids long. CDR3 nucleotides: TGTGCCAGCAGTTACTCGGGCAGGGCTACAGGGGCCAACGTCCTGACTTTC. Residues: CASSYSGRATGANVLTF.

Points on this clonotype: The junction departs from germline at one end; a sequencing error may be responsible. The chain couples TRBV11-2 to TRBJ2-7, with D perhaps TRBD2 (6 bases). Germline CDR1 and CDR2: SGHAT and FQNNGV. This CDR3 region has 15 residues. Here the CDR3 reads CANSLSRGSSYEQYF. In nucleotides, the CDR3 is TGTGCCAACAGCCTCAGCCGGGGGAGCTCCTACGAGCAGTACTTC.

This chain joins TRBV29-1 and TRBJ1-1; unclear D gene. The germline V and J ends were trimmed by 6 bases and 1 base, with 12 bases remaining between them. Germline lookup yields CDR1 SQVTM and CDR2 ANQGSEA. This CDR3 is 13 amino acids long. This CDR3 is CSVPGKTNTEAFF. DNA of the CDR3: TGCAGCGTCCCAGGAAAGACGAACACTGAAGCTTTCTTT.

This clonotype is medium-sized in the sample. This chain connects TRBV9 to TRBJ2-3; D is possibly TRBD1 or TRBD2 (5 bases each). In germline, CDR1 is SGDLS, CDR2 YYNGEE. This CDR3 is built from 17 residues. Trimming left V 4 bases short and J 0 bases short, with 18 bases between. The CDR3 is CASSLPRDRASTDTQYF. In nucleotides, the CDR3 is TGTGCCAGCAGCTTACCCCGGGACCGAGCTAGCACAGATACGCAGTATTTT. The full variable domain, rest sourced from reference TRBV9 and TRBJ2-3, is DSGVTQTPKHLITATGQRVTLRCSPRSGDLSVYWYQQSLDQGLQFLIQYYNGEERAKGNILERFSAQQFPDLHSELNLSSLELGDSALYFCASSLPRDRASTDTQYFGPGTRLTVL.

About this clonotype: This may be a read error: a much more frequent sequence differs by one nucleotide. The chain recombines TRBV27 with TRBJ1-5; D is ambiguous. Trimming left V 6 bases short and J 3 bases short, with 12 bases between. The germline gives CDR1 MNHEY, CDR2 SMNVEV (reference sequence). There are 14 residues in the CDR3. CDR3 in amino acids: CASSQSHNNQPQHF. Here the CDR3 DNA reads TGTGCCAGCAGCCAGAGTCATAACAATCAGCCCCAGCATTTT.

This clonotype was observed many times. The chain joins TRBV6-2 or TRBV6-3 to TRBJ2-1, with TRBD2 as a possible D gene (7 bases). V was clipped by 4 bases and J by 12 bases, with 13 bases between them. The CDR3 covers 12 residues. Germline lookup yields CDR1 MNHEY and CDR2 SVGEGT. The CDR3 region has the DNA TGTGCCAGCAGTTCGCTCGGGGGGCGGCAGTTCTTC. Translated: CASSSLGGRQFF.

A few counts support this clonotype. This sequence joins TRBV20-1 and TRBJ1-2; D is possibly TRBD1 (5 bases). CDR1 DFQATT and CDR2 SNEGSKA come from the germline V gene (reference sequence). V lost 1 base and J 0 bases, leaving 15 bases between the germline ends. This CDR3 region has 16 residues. CDR3 amino acids: CSARVSGTAANYGYTF. In nucleotides, the CDR3 is TGCAGTGCTAGAGTGTCCGGGACGGCAGCTAACTATGGCTACACCTTC.

V usage is TRBV9 and J usage is TRBJ2-1, with a possible D match to TRBD2 (6 bases). The germline CDR1 and CDR2 sequences are SGDLS and YYNGEE. The CDR3 spans 11 residues. Trimming cost V 7 bases and J 9 bases, with 11 bases left between them. The CDR3 region has the DNA TGTGCCAGCTCGGAGGGTGGTGAGCAGTTCTTC. Protein: CASSEGGEQFF.

By share of the sample, this clonotype is medium-sized (0.01 to 0.1%). The chain uses TRBV6-1 and TRBJ2-1, with 7 bases identical to TRBD2. Germline V gene data show CDR1 as MNHNS and CDR2 as SASEGT. The CDR3 has 14 residues. J was trimmed by 3 bases and V by 6 bases; bases with no gene match: 5. The DNA for the CDR3 is TGTGCCAGCAGCCTCACGGGGGGCTACAATGAGCAGTTCTTC. It specifies CASSLTGGYNEQFF.

A note on this clonotype: A much larger clone lies one base from this, so it may be a read error. This chain connects TRBV27 to TRBJ2-1, with 7 bases lining up with TRBD2. Trimming removed 8 bases from V and 5 bases from J; junction bases left unmatched: 9. The length of the CDR3 is 14 residues. Germline V gene data show CDR1 as MNHEY and CDR2 as SMNVEV (reference sequence). This CDR3 reads CASSFGGIDNEQFF. The CDR3 DNA sequence: TGTGCCAGCTCCTTCGGGGGGATCGACAATGAGCAGTTCTTC.

By share, this clonotype counts as medium-sized. This rearrangement joins TRBV6-1 to TRBJ1-1, with a weak D call TRBD1 (5 bases). The germline gives CDR1 MNHNS, CDR2 SASEGT. V was clipped by 6 bases and J by 3 bases, with 17 bases between them. CDR3 length: 15 amino acids. Written as DNA, the CDR3 is TGTGCCAGCAGCCCCGAGAGGGACTGGGACACTGAAGCTTTCTTT. This gives the protein CASSPERDWDTEAFF.

This clonotype ranks as medium-sized. V is TRBV6-2 or TRBV6-3 and J is TRBJ2-1, with D uncertain. Germline V CDR1 and CDR2: MNHEY, SVGEGT. V was pared by 11 bases and J by 10 bases, with 21 bases between. The CDR3 is 13 amino acids. The CDR3: CAATPGPQGEQFF. Written as DNA, the CDR3 is TGTGCCGCCACTCCGGGCCCCCAAGGAGAGCAGTTCTTC.

By share of the sample, this clonotype is medium-sized. The chain employs TRBV19 and TRBJ1-2, with 8 positions matching TRBD1. Germline-derived CDR1 and CDR2 are LNHDA and SQIVND (reference sequence). This CDR3 spans 18 amino acids. Trimming took 6 bases from V and 1 from J; bases not matched to a gene: 16. For the CDR3, the DNA is TGTGCCAGTAGGGACAGGGTAGGGGGTAAAAAATTTAACTATGGCTACACCTTC. Protein sequence: CASRDRVGGKKFNYGYTF.

In the case of this clonotype: This may be a read error, as it is one base from a much larger clone. The V gene is TRBV6-6, the J gene TRBJ2-1; no definite D call. This CDR3 has 12 amino acids. CDR1 is MNHNY, CDR2 SVGAGI, per germline (reference sequence). In DNA, the CDR3 is TGTGCCAGCAGCAGGCCCTACAATGAGCAGTTATTC. Translating it yields CASSRPYNEQLF.

The genes are TRBV5-4 and TRBJ1-3; weak D call: TRBD1 (5 bases). Trimming left V 4 bases short and J 6 bases short, with 23 bases between. CDR1 and CDR2 from the germline V gene are SGHNT and YYREEE (reference sequence). The CDR3 runs to 17 residues. The CDR3, as DNA: TGTGCCAGCAGCCCCGGGCCCCGGAAGCGAGGGGAAAACACCATATATTTT. Protein product: CASSPGPRKRGENTIYF.